This T cell receptor beta chain came from a study of regulatory dendritic cells for organ transplantation. Study results and caveats: Memory T cells were less diverse than naive, with memory CD8+ most oligoclonal. Memory CD8+ clonal expansion seemed more limited with regulatory than mature dendritic cells.

Details on this clone: Its specificity is unknown.

Using immunoSEQ multiplex PCR, the repertoire was profiled, and TCRdb retains in-frame clones only, with some absent. The table records about 38,000 clones, around nine tenths of them present only once. In germline, CDR1 is MNHEY, CDR2 SMNVEV (reference sequence). Between the trimmed V and J ends, which lost 6 bases and 3 bases, there was a span of 23 bases. This CDR3 spans 17 amino acids. Naive CD45RA+ and memory CD45RO+ CD4+ or CD8+ T cells were FACS-sorted. This sequence joins TRBV27 and TRBJ1-2; TRBD1 might be the D (5 bases). This sequence was found in a human donor in good health. The sequenced material came from naive CD8+ T cells from blood. This sample's subset: CD45RA+ naive T cells. The CDR3 coding sequence is TGTGCCAGCAGGACTTCCTGGGCAGGGTGGGTGGACTATGGCTACACCTTC. Protein product: CASRTSWAGWVDYGYTF.